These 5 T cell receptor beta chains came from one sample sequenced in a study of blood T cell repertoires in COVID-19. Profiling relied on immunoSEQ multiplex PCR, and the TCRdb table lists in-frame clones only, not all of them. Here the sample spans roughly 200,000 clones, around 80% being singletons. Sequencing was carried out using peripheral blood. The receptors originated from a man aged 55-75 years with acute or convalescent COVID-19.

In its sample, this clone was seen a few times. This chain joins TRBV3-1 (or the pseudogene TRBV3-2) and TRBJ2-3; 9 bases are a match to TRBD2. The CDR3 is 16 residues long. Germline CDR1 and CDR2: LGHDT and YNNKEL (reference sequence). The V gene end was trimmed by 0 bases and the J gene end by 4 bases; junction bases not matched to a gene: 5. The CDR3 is CASSQDLSGGSDTQYF. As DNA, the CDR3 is TGTGCCAGCAGCCAAGATCTAAGCGGGGGGTCAGATACGCAGTATTTT.

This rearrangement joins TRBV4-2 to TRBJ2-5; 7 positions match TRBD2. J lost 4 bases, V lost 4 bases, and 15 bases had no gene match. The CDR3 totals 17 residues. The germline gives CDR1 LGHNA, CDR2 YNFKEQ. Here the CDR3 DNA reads TGTGCCAGCAGCCGTTTTTCTGAGGAACTAGCGCGAGAGACCCAGTACTTC. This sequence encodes CASSRFSEELARETQYF.

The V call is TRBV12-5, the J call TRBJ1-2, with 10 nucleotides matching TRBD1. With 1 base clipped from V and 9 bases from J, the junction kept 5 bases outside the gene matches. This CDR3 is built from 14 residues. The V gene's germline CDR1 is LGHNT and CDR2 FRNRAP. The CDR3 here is CASGLGQGAFRYTF. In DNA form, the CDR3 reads TGTGCTAGTGGTTTGGGACAGGGGGCCTTTCGCTACACCTTC.

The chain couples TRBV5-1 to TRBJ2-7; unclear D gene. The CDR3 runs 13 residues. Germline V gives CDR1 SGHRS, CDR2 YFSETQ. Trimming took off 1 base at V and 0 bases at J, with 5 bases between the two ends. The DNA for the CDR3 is TGCGCCAGCAGCTTGTTCGGCTCCTACGAGCAGTACTTC. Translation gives CASSLFGSYEQYF.

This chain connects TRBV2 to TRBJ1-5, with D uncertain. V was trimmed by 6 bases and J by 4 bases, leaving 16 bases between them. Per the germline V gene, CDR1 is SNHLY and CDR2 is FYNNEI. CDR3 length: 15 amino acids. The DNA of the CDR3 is TGTGCCAGCAGCCGGGAATCTGGGGAAAATCAGCCCCAGCATTTT. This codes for CASSRESGENQPQHF.